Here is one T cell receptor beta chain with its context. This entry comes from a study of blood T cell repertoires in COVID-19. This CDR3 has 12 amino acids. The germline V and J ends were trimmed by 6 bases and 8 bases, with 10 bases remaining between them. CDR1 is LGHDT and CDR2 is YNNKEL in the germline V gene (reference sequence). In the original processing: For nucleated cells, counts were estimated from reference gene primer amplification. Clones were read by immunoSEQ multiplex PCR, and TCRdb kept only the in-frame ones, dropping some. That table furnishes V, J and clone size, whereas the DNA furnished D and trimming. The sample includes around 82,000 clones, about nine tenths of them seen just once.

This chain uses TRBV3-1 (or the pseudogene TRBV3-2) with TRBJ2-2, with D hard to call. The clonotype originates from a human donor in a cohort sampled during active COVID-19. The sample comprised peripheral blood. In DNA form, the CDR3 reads TGTGCCAGCAGTCCCAGTGTGGGGGAGCTGTTTTTT. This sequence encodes CASSPSVGELFF.